Presented here are 30 T cell receptor beta chains from one specimen sequenced in a study of OX40 agonist ivuxolimab in advanced cancers. Libraries were prepared through the immunoSEQ multiplex PCR assay. Held by TCRdb, this immuneACCESS table contains in-frame sequences only and omits some clones. Under half of the omission traces to an unresolved V gene where checked; the cause of the rest is unknown. Here the sample has about 87,000 clones; over 80% occur a single time. Of the sample, 0.7% to 0.9% is held by the ten largest clones. Sequencing was performed on CD4+ or CD8+ T cells sorted from blood, taken in a trial of the OX40 agonist ivuxolimab. The source of these receptors is an adult with an advanced solid tumor such as melanoma, head and neck, liver or kidney cancer.

This clone was picked up one time. The V call is TRBV11-3, the J call TRBJ1-4; a possible D gene is TRBD1 (5 bases). V lost 6 bases to trimming and J lost 7 bases, with 18 bases between them. Germline V gene data show CDR1 as SGHNT and CDR2 as YENEEA. This CDR3 contains 15 residues. The CDR3 DNA reads TGTGCCAGCAGTTCGGCCCATCCTGGGGGTGAAAAACTGTTTTTT. This sequence encodes CASSSAHPGGEKLFF.

The chain couples TRBV11-1 to TRBJ1-3; 8 bases are shared with TRBD1. Trimming at V came to 2 bases and at J to 2 bases, leaving 8 bases not matched to a gene. CDR1 and CDR2 (germline): SGHAT, FQDESV (reference sequence). There are 17 residues in the CDR3. In DNA form, the CDR3 reads TGTGCCAGCAGCTTAATCAGGGGGCGAAGCCCTGGAAACACCATATATTTT. The encoded protein is CASSLIRGRSPGNTIYF.

The chain combines TRBV2 with TRBJ2-2, with 7 bases aligning to TRBD2. CDR1 is SNHLY, CDR2 FYNNEI, per germline. V lost 8 bases to trimming and J lost 7 bases; unmatched junction nucleotides: 10. The CDR3 spans 14 residues. This CDR3 is CASGGRGRNGELFF. The CDR3 DNA sequence: TGTGCCAGCGGGGGGAGGGGACGTAACGGGGAGCTGTTTTTT. Complete variable domain (other parts from reference TRBV2 and TRBJ2-2): EPEVTQTPSHQVTQMGQEVILRCVPISNHLYFYWYRQILGQKVEFLVSFYNNEISEKSEIFDDQFSVERPDGSNFTLKIRSTKLEDSAMYFCASGGRGRNGELFFGEGSRLTVL.

The gene calls are TRBV18 and TRBJ2-3; TRBD2 matches at 11 bases. V shed 6 bases, J shed 3 bases, and the junction held 8 bases outside the gene matches. CDR1 and CDR2 (germline): KGHSH, LQKENI. The CDR3 runs 16 residues. The CDR3 bases are TGTGCCAGCTCGCCGGGACTAGCGGTAAAGACAGATACGCAGTATTTT. It specifies CASSPGLAVKTDTQYF.

This chain links TRBV29-1 with TRBJ2-7; 8 bases agree with TRBD1. V dropped 4 bases and J dropped 4; count of bases not matched to a gene: 9. Germline V gene data show CDR1 as SQVTM and CDR2 as ANQGSEA. This CDR3 has 14 residues. The CDR3 DNA follows: TGCAGCGTTGTTCCGGGACAGGCTCATTACGAGCAGTACTTC. Translated, it gives CSVVPGQAHYEQYF.

V is TRBV4-2 and J is TRBJ2-3; 12 nucleotides agree with TRBD2. The CDR3 has 18 amino acids. Germline CDR1 reads LGHNA; CDR2 reads YNFKEQ. Germline trimming cut 0 bases from V and 3 bases from J; bases unmatched to any gene: 7. The CDR3 nucleotides are TGTGCCAGCAGCCAAGATCCGACTAGCGGGGGTGGTACAGATACGCAGTATTTT. Encoded protein: CASSQDPTSGGGTDTQYF.

The rearrangement joins TRBV5-4 to TRBJ1-2; 10 bases fit TRBD1. V dropped 2 bases and J dropped 4; count of bases not matched to a gene: 8. CDR3 length: 16 amino acids. Germline V lookup: CDR1 SGHNT, CDR2 YYREEE (reference sequence). The CDR3 spells CASSFRQGAGSYGYTF. The CDR3, as DNA: TGTGCCAGCAGCTTCAGACAGGGGGCTGGTAGCTATGGCTACACCTTC.

V usage is TRBV7-9 and J usage is TRBJ2-5; a possible D gene is TRBD2 (6 bases). This CDR3 has 15 residues. V lost 5 bases, J lost 5 bases, and 18 bases lay in between. CDR1 and CDR2 from the germline V gene are SEHNR and FQNEAQ (reference sequence). CDR3 protein: CASSPKTRLAETQYF. The CDR3 DNA reads TGTGCCAGCAGCCCGAAGACTAGGTTGGCGGAGACCCAGTACTTC.

The chain joins TRBV4-3 to TRBJ2-2; D is unresolved. The germline CDR1 and CDR2 sequences are LGHNA and YSLEER. This CDR3 contains 13 residues. Trimming pared 0 bases from V and 3 bases from J, leaving 2 bases between. The CDR3 DNA reads TGCGCCAGCAGCCAAGATTACACCGGGGAGCTGTTTTTT. Amino acid sequence: CASSQDYTGELFF.

This clone has only one observation. This chain uses TRBV30 with TRBJ1-2; D is unresolved. The CDR3 covers 11 residues. V was trimmed by 5 bases and J by 4 bases, leaving 8 bases between them. From germline, CDR1 is GTSNPN and CDR2 SVGIG (reference sequence). CDR3 nucleotide sequence: TGTGCCTGGCCCTCCAGCTATGGCTACACCTTC. It specifies CAWPSSYGYTF.

The CDR3 here is CASSLPFPTGARIGYTF. DNA for the CDR3: TGTGCCAGCAGCTTACCCTTCCCGACAGGGGCGCGGATAGGCTACACCTTC. The rearrangement links TRBV7-2 to TRBJ1-2; 8 bases agree with TRBD1. This CDR3 region has 17 residues. Germline V gene data show CDR1 as SGHTA and CDR2 as FQGNSA. J gave up 8 bases and V 2 bases, and 16 bases lay outside the gene matches.

The chain joins TRBV19 to TRBJ2-7; tentative D call: TRBD1 (6 bases). V lost 5 bases, J lost 1 base, and 9 bases lay in between. The CDR3 has 13 amino acids. Germline V gives CDR1 LNHDA, CDR2 SQIVND (reference sequence). The CDR3 bases are TGTGCCAGTAGTTTAACAGGGTCCTACGAGCAGTACTTC. Translation gives CASSLTGSYEQYF.

The chain joins TRBV18 to TRBJ2-7; the D gene is possibly TRBD2 (5 bases). V was clipped by 3 bases and J by 5 bases, with 17 bases between them. Per germline, CDR1 KGHSH and CDR2 LQKENI. The CDR3 length is 15 residues. The CDR3 nucleotides are TGTGCCAGCTCACCTGCAGGAGGCAGCGTCCACGAGCAGTACTTC. It is translated as CASSPAGGSVHEQYF. Variable domain in full (rest from reference TRBV18 and TRBJ2-7): NAGVMQNPRHLVRRRGQEARLRCSPMKGHSHVYWYRQLPEEGLKFMVYLQKENIIDESGMPKERFSAEFPKEGPSILRIQQVVRGDSAAYFCASSPAGGSVHEQYFGPGTRLTVT.

The chain couples TRBV29-1 to TRBJ2-2, with D perhaps TRBD2 (7 bases). The germline V gene encodes CDR1 SQVTM and CDR2 ANQGSEA. Between the trimmed V and J ends, which lost 4 bases and 2 bases, there was a span of 14 bases. The CDR3 is 15 residues long. The CDR3 nucleotides read TGCAGCGTTGCCCCTCGGGGGGCAAACACCGGGGAGCTGTTTTTT. Protein sequence: CSVAPRGANTGELFF.

The V call is TRBV30, the J call TRBJ2-2; perhaps TRBD1 as D (6 bases). Germline V gives CDR1 GTSNPN, CDR2 SVGIG (reference sequence). V dropped 4 bases and J dropped 10 bases, with 19 bases sitting between them. This CDR3 region has 14 residues. In DNA, the CDR3 is TGTGCCTGGAAGCAGGGGAGAATTTCTGAGGAGCTGTTTTTT. Amino acids: CAWKQGRISEELFF.

CDR3 protein: CASSLEGQGAGELFF. The CDR3 DNA sequence: TGCGCCAGCAGCTTGGAGGGACAGGGGGCCGGGGAGCTGTTTTTT. The rearrangement links TRBV5-1 to TRBJ2-2, with 11 bases matching TRBD1. Germline lookup yields CDR1 SGHRS and CDR2 YFSETQ. J was trimmed by 6 bases and V by 0 bases; bases with no gene match: 1. The CDR3 extends over 15 amino acids.

The CDR3: CASSPDVKNEKLFF. CDR3 coding DNA: TGCGCCAGCAGCCCGGACGTAAAAAATGAAAAACTGTTTTTT. The rearrangement links TRBV5-1 to TRBJ1-4; D remains unclear. V was trimmed by 4 bases and J by 5 bases, leaving 12 bases between them. CDR3 length: 14 amino acids. The V gene's germline CDR1 is SGHRS and CDR2 YFSETQ.

The rearrangement joins TRBV28 to TRBJ1-1; maybe TRBD1 (5 bases). The CDR3 consists of 12 residues. V was clipped by 4 bases and J by 7 bases, with 10 bases between them. Germline V gives CDR1 MDHEN, CDR2 SYDVKM. CDR3 DNA sequence: TGTGCCAGCAGTTCCAGGGTGGATGAAGCTTTCTTT. This translates into CASSSRVDEAFF.

This clone was seen a few times. This chain uses TRBV11-2 with TRBJ1-1; D perhaps matches TRBD1 (5 bases). There are 13 residues in the CDR3. Between the trimmed V and J ends, which lost 4 bases and 5 bases, there was a span of 11 bases. In germline, CDR1 is SGHAT, CDR2 FQNNGV. In nucleotides, the CDR3 is TGTGCCAGCAGCTCCCCAGGGAGGACTGAAGCTTTCTTT. The encoded protein is CASSSPGRTEAFF.

By sample fraction, this clone is medium-sized. The CDR3 region is CASSLDAGNYGYTF. CDR3 in DNA: TGTGCCAGCAGCTTAGATGCGGGCAACTATGGCTACACCTTC. The V call is TRBV7-6, the J call TRBJ1-2; D is undetermined. The V and J ends lost 1 base and 2 bases respectively, with 8 bases between them. The CDR3 runs to 14 residues. Germline V gene sequence: CDR1 SGHVS, CDR2 FNYEAQ.

V gene TRBV4-3 combines with J gene TRBJ2-3; D not resolved. The V end lost 0 bases, the J end lost 6 bases, and 22 bases lay between the germline ends. CDR1 is LGHNA, CDR2 YSLEER, per germline. This CDR3 has 18 amino acids. Written as DNA, the CDR3 is TGCGCCAGCAGCCAAGATGGTGCAGGCGGAAGAGATCGGGATACGCAGTATTTT. It is translated as CASSQDGAGGRDRDTQYF.

V gene TRBV19 combines with J gene TRBJ2-1, with a tentative D call TRBD2 (6 bases). CDR3 length equals 13 residues. The germline gives CDR1 LNHDA, CDR2 SQIVND (reference sequence). V was cut by 5 bases and J by 9 bases, with 14 bases left in between. The CDR3 DNA reads as TGTGCCAGTAGTGACTTCGGGGGAACTGAGCAGTTCTTC. Protein sequence: CASSDFGGTEQFF.

The chain couples TRBV19 to TRBJ1-2, with D hard to call. The V gene lost 3 bases and the J gene lost 5 bases, with 10 bases spanning the gap. The CDR3 is 13 amino acids. In germline, CDR1 is LNHDA, CDR2 SQIVND (reference sequence). CDR3 in DNA: TGTGCCAGTAGTATGGGGAGATCTTATGGCTACACCTTC. Protein product: CASSMGRSYGYTF.

The sample holds one count of this clone. The chain carries TRBV29-1 and TRBJ1-1; maybe TRBD1 (6 bases). CDR3 length equals 12 residues. V was clipped by 7 bases and J by 0 bases, with 9 bases between them. Germline V gene lookup returns CDR1 SQVTM and CDR2 ANQGSEA. The CDR3 reads CSAGQMNTEAFF. DNA for the CDR3: TGCAGCGCCGGACAGATGAACACTGAAGCTTTCTTT.

The rearrangement links TRBV4-1 to TRBJ2-7; 12 bases are shared with TRBD1. The V and J ends lost 4 bases and 1 base, in that order; junction bases with no gene match: 8. Per the germline V gene, CDR1 is MGHRA and CDR2 is YSYEKL. The CDR3 is 17 amino acids. CDR3 DNA: TGCGCCAGCAGCCCAACAGGGACAGGGGGCGATTCCTACGAGCAGTACTTC. Its protein is CASSPTGTGGDSYEQYF.

V usage is TRBV2 and J usage is TRBJ1-2, with TRBD1 matching 9 bases. Germline V gene sequence: CDR1 SNHLY, CDR2 FYNNEI. J lost 4 bases, V lost 4 bases, and 4 bases had no gene match. The CDR3 runs 14 residues. DNA of the CDR3: TGTGCCAGCAGTGGACAGGGGGGTCGCTATGGCTACACCTTC. Amino acid sequence: CASSGQGGRYGYTF.

Comments on this clone: Other DNA sequences in this specimen translate into the identical CDR3. The chain has TRBV4-3 and TRBJ2-5; a possible D gene is TRBD1 (5 bases). The CDR3 contains 15 residues. CDR1 is LGHNA and CDR2 is YSLEER in the germline V gene. The V end lost 0 bases, the J end lost 2 bases, and 10 bases lay between the germline ends. CDR3 residues: CASSQEGRRQETQYF. CDR3 sequence (DNA): TGCGCCAGCAGCCAAGAGGGGCGCAGGCAAGAGACCCAGTACTTC.

The J gene is TRBJ2-7, the V gene TRBV6-6, with TRBD1 as a possible D gene (7 bases). Germline lookup yields CDR1 MNHNY and CDR2 SVGAGI (reference sequence). Trimming took off 7 bases at V and 3 bases at J, with 16 bases between the two ends. This CDR3 comprises 14 residues. The DNA for the CDR3 is TGTGCCAGCACCAGGCAGGGGGGCGTCTACGAGCAGTACTTC. Amino acids: CASTRQGGVYEQYF.

The chain carries TRBV6-5 and TRBJ2-5, with TRBD2 as a possible D gene (6 bases). The CDR3 is 15 amino acids. V lost 5 bases to trimming and J lost 1 base, with 14 bases between them. The germline CDR1 and CDR2 sequences are MNHEY and SVGAGI. CDR3 nucleotides: TGTGCCAGCAGTCCTAGGGCGGGGTTCCAAGAGACCCAGTACTTC. Translation: CASSPRAGFQETQYF.

The rearrangement joins TRBV7-3 to TRBJ2-3; weak D call: TRBD2 (5 bases). Germline V lookup: CDR1 SGHTA, CDR2 FQGTGA. The CDR3 spans 14 residues. With 5 bases removed from V and 7 bases from J, the gap between germline ends came to 16 bases. This chain's CDR3 is CASSLNRGVNTQYF. The CDR3 region has the DNA TGTGCCAGCAGCCTGAATCGGGGTGTGAATACGCAGTATTTT.